This T cell receptor (beta chain) came from a study of shared clonotypes between healthy human individuals. Sequenced by immunoSEQ multiplex PCR; TCRdb stores in-frame clones only, minus some. This table holds over 2 million clones, 85% to 95% found once. Germline CDR1 KGHSH, CDR2 LQKENI. The V gene lost 5 bases and the J gene lost 1 base, with 9 bases spanning the gap. This CDR3 spans 14 amino acids. The chain links TRBV18 to TRBJ2-1; D remains ambiguous. Input material: naive CD4+ T cells from PBMCs. Subset indicated: CD45RA+ positively selected. The TCR comes from a young man in good health. Some clones in this sample may be carry-over from other donors' samples. The CDR3 is CASSGEVSYNEQFF. The CDR3 DNA reads TGTGCCAGCTCAGGTGAAGTATCCTACAATGAGCAGTTCTTC.